One and the same sample provided the 3 T cell receptor beta chains below, sequenced in a study of control samples from healthy donors and cancer patients. TCRdb keeps only in-frame clones here, not all; method: immunoSEQ multiplex PCR. Among just over 80,000 clones listed, around 94% were seen once. Sequences were obtained from blood. The receptor source for this set is a woman aged 18 to 35 in good health.

The CDR3 sequence is CASSSYRDRADNEQFF. The CDR3 DNA follows: TGTGCCAGCAGCTCGTACCGGGACAGGGCCGACAATGAGCAGTTCTTC. The V and J genes are TRBV9 and TRBJ2-1; TRBD1 matches 9 bases. Germline CDR1 SGDLS, CDR2 YYNGEE. The V and J ends lost 4 bases and 5 bases, in that order; junction bases with no gene match: 10. CDR3 length: 16 amino acids.

The chain combines TRBV19 with TRBJ1-1; possible D gene TRBD1, 5 bases. CDR1 and CDR2 (germline): LNHDA, SQIVND (reference sequence). The V end lost 10 bases, the J end lost 4 bases, and 19 bases lay between the germline ends. CDR3 size: 14 residues. The CDR3 protein is CATISQGYGTEAFF. CDR3 nucleotide sequence: TGTGCCACAATATCCCAGGGTTATGGCACTGAAGCTTTCTTT.

V gene TRBV19 combines with J gene TRBJ2-1, with D tentatively TRBD2 (6 bases). Germline CDR1 LNHDA, CDR2 SQIVND (reference sequence). CDR3 length: 16 amino acids. V gave up 6 bases and J gave up 0 bases, with 15 bases separating them. The CDR3 bases are TGTGCCAGTAGCACAATGGGGGGTGTCTCCTACAATGAGCAGTTCTTC. Amino acids: CASSTMGGVSYNEQFF.